This T cell receptor beta chain was sequenced for a study of blood T cell repertoires in COVID-19. Background on the study: Sites in the United States, Italy and Spain provided acute and convalescent COVID-19 samples. T cells, B-cell-depleted T cells, or PBMCs provided the cDNA or gDNA that served as material.

Original data processing: Reference gene primers were amplified, and this amplification served to estimate nucleated cell counts. Generated by immunoSEQ multiplex PCR, the TCRdb table keeps only in-frame clones and is missing some. That table furnishes V, J and clone size, whereas the DNA furnished D and trimming. Of around 30,000 clones in the sample, roughly 73% were seen once. Germline CDR1 reads SGDLS; CDR2 reads YYNGEE. The CDR3 totals 15 residues. V lost 4 bases to trimming and J lost 1 base, with 14 bases between them. The V gene is TRBV9, the J gene TRBJ1-1; a possible D gene is TRBD1 (6 bases). The material sequenced was peripheral blood. This receptor was identified in a man older than 75 with active or convalescent COVID-19. The CDR3 nucleotides read TGTGCCAGCAGCACGATTTTACAGGGGAACACTGAAGCTTTCTTT. This gives the protein CASSTILQGNTEAFF.